The sequence of this TCR beta chain was determined in a study of radiation and T cells in renal cell carcinoma. Using immunoSEQ multiplex PCR, the repertoire was profiled, and TCRdb retains in-frame clones only, with some absent. The table shows 40,000 to 50,000 clones, with 65% to 90% occurring only once. As for time point: baseline pretreatment blood. Noted treatment: 15 Gy SBRT to primary tumor, nephrectomy 4 weeks later. CDR1 and CDR2 from the germline V gene are SGHVS and FQNEAQ. The CDR3 is 14 residues long. Trimming took 2 bases from V and 5 from J, leaving 10 bases between them. The gene calls are TRBV7-8 and TRBJ1-5; D might be TRBD1 (6 bases). This sequence originates from a woman in her seventies with renal cell carcinoma. The sequencing used blood, collected from a patient whose treatment included radiotherapy and nephrectomy. In DNA form, the CDR3 reads TGTGCCAGCAGCTTAACAGGGAGGGATCAGCCCCAGCATTTT. Translated: CASSLTGRDQPQHF.